Described below is a single TCR beta chain sequence and its context. Its antigen is unknown. The data stem from a study of cytomegalovirus exposure and HLA in healthy donors. Primers: 60 Vbeta forward and 13 Jbeta reverse. The protocol was immunoSEQ multiplex PCR, while the TCRdb copy is restricted to in-frame clones and leaves out a portion. The sample records 100,000 or so clones, approximately 79% being singletons. V shed 4 bases and J 6 bases; nucleotides not matched to a gene: 5. Germline loops: CDR1 MNHEY, CDR2 SVGAGI. This CDR3 has 14 amino acids. Broader study findings: A previous analysis found most TCR beta V segments productive roughly 90% or roughly 30% of the time.

The chain couples TRBV6-5 to TRBJ2-4; 8 nucleotides line up with TRBD1. The receptor's source is a woman in her thirties or forties in good health and CMV-seronegative. The sequencing input was PBMCs. CDR3 nucleotides: TGTGCCAGCAGTTCGACAGGGGCGAGAAACATTCAGTACTTC. Its protein is CASSSTGARNIQYF.